This TCR beta chain was documented in a study of beta chain features in type 1 diabetes. As for the study in general: Patient and healthy donor groups were alike in age, gender and cell yields. Regarding the study as a whole: Comparison showed that naive, central memory and Treg TCRB repertoires appeared more similar among patients than among healthy donors.

The sequenced template was cDNA made from the entire isolated RNA. Libraries were prepared by immunoSEQ multiplex PCR; TCRdb keeps only in-frame clonotypes and omits some of them. In the table there are 900,000 or so clones, about a sixth of which are singletons. In its sample, this clone was seen a few times. What it recognizes is unknown. Germline V gene sequence: CDR1 SEHNR, CDR2 FQNEAQ (reference sequence). This CDR3 spans 16 amino acids. The trim removed 0 bases at V and 3 bases at J, leaving 3 bases unmatched. A CD45RO/CCR7/CD25/CD127/CD95/CD27 panel sorted naive, central memory, regulatory and stem cell-like memory CD4+ cells.

Sequencing used naive CD4+ T cells from blood. The sequence came from a woman in her late teens or twenties in good health. J is TRBJ1-5 and V is TRBV7-9, with 9 bases that match TRBD1. The CDR3 spells CASSLAGTGNNQPQHF. The CDR3 DNA reads TGTGCCAGCAGCTTAGCCGGGACAGGGAACAATCAGCCCCAGCATTTT.